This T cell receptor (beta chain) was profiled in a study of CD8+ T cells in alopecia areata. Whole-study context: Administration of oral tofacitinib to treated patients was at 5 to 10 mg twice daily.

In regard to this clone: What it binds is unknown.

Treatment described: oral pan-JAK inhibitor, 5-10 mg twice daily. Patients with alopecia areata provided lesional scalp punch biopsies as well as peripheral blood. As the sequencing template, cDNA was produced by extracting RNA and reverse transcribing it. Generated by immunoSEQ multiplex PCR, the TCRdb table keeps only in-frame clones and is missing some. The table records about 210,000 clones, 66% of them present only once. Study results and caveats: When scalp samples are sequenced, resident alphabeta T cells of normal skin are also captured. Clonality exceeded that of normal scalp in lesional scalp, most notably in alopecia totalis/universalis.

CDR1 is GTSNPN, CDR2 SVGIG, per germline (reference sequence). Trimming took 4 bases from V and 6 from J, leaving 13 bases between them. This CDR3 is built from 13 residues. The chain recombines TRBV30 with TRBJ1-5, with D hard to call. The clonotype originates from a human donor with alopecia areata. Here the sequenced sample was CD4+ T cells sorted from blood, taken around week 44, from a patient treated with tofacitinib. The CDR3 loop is CAWTAQEGQPQHF. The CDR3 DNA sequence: TGTGCCTGGACAGCTCAAGAGGGTCAGCCCCAGCATTTT.